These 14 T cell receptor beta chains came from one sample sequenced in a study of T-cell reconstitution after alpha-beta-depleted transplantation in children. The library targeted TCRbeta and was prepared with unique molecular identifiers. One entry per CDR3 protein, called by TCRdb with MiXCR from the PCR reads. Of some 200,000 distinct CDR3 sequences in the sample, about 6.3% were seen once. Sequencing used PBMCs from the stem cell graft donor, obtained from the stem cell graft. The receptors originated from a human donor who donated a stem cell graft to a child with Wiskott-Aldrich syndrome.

CDR3 protein: CASSVVTGGTEAFF. Here the CDR3 DNA reads TGTGCCAGCAGCGTAGTAACAGGGGGCACTGAAGCTTTCTTT. The J gene is TRBJ1-1, the V gene TRBV9; TRBD1 agrees at 8 bases. CDR1 SGDLS and CDR2 YYNGEE come from the germline V gene. With V trimmed by 0 bases and J by 4 bases, 2 bases remained unmatched. The CDR3 totals 14 residues.

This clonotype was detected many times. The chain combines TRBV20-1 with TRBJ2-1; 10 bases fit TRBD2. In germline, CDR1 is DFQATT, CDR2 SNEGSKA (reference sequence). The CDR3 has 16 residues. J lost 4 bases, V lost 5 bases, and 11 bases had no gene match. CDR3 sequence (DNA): TGCAGTGCTCTCAGACTAGCGGGTGGATATTACAATGAGCAGTTCTTC. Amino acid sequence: CSALRLAGGYYNEQFF.

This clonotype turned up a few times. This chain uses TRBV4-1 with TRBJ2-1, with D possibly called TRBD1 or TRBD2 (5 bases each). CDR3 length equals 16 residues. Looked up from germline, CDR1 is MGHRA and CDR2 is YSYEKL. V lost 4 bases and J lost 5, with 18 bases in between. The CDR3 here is CASSRRDRAINNEQFF. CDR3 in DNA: TGCGCCAGCAGCCGTCGGGACCGGGCCATTAACAATGAGCAGTTCTTC.

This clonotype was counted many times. As DNA, the CDR3 is TGTGCCACCAGTGATTCCAGACAGGGGTCGATGAACACTGAAGCTTTCTTT. It is translated as CATSDSRQGSMNTEAFF. The V and J genes are TRBV24-1 and TRBJ1-1; 8 nucleotides align to TRBD1. The V segment lost 2 bases and the J segment 0 bases; nucleotides outside the gene matches: 7. This CDR3 has 17 amino acids. Germline lookup yields CDR1 KGHDR and CDR2 SFDVKD.

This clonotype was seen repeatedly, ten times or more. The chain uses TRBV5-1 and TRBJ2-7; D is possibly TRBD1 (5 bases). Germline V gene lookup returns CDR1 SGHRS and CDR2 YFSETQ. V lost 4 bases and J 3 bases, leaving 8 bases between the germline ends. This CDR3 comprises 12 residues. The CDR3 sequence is CASSPDIYEQYF. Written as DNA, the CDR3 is TGCGCCAGCAGCCCGGACATCTACGAGCAGTACTTC.

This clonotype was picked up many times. The CDR3 sequence: CASSPGGFPAPNQPQHF. CDR3 nucleotides: TGTGCCAGCAGCCCCGGGGGGTTTCCAGCCCCCAATCAGCCCCAGCATTTT. This rearrangement joins TRBV5-5 to TRBJ1-5; maybe TRBD1 (5 bases). V was pared by 4 bases and J by 3 bases, with 20 bases between. The CDR3 totals 17 residues. Germline CDR1 SGHKS, CDR2 YYEKEE (reference sequence).

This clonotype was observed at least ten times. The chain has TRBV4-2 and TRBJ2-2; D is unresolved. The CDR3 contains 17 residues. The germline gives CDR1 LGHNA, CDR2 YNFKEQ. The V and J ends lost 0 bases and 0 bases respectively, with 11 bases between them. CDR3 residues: CASSQDYGRTNTGELFF. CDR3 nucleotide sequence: TGTGCCAGCAGCCAAGATTATGGTAGGACGAACACCGGGGAGCTGTTTTTT.

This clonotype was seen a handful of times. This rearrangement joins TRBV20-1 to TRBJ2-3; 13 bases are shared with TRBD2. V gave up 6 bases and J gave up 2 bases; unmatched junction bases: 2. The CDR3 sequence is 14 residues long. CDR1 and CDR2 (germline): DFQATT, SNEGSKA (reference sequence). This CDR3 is CSAGTSGVTDTQYF. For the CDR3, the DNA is TGCAGTGCAGGGACTAGCGGGGTCACAGATACGCAGTATTTT.

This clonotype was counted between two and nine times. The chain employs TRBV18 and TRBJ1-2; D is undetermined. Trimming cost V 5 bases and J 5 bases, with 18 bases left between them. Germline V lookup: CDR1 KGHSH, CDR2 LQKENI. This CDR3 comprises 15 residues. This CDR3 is CASSDEGGGWYGYTF. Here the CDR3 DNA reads TGTGCCAGCTCAGACGAGGGCGGAGGATGGTATGGCTACACCTTC.

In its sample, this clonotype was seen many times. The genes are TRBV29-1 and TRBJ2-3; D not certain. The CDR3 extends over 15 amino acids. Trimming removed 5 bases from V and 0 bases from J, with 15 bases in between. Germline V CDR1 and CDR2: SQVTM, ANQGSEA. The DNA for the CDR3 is TGCAGCGTTCAATATGGTTTGACTAGCACAGATACGCAGTATTTT. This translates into CSVQYGLTSTDTQYF.

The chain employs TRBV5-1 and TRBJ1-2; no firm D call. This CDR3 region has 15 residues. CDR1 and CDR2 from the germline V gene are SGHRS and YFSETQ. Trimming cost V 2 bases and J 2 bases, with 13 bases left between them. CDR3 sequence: CASSLSGEVNYGYTF. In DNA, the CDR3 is TGCGCCAGCAGCTTATCCGGGGAGGTCAACTATGGCTACACCTTC.

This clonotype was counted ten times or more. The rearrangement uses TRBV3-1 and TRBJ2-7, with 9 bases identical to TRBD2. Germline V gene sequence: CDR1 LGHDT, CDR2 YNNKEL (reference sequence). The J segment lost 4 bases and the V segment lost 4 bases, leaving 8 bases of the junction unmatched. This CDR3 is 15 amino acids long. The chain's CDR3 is CASSLGLATGYEQYF. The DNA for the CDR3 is TGTGCCAGCAGCCTCGGACTAGCGACTGGTTACGAGCAGTACTTC.

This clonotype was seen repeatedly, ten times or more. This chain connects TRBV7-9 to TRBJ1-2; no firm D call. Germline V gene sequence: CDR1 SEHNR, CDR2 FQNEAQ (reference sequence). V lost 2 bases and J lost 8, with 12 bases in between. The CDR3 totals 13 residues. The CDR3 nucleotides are TGTGCCAGCAGCTTATTCCAGGCGGAGGGCTACACCTTC. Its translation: CASSLFQAEGYTF.

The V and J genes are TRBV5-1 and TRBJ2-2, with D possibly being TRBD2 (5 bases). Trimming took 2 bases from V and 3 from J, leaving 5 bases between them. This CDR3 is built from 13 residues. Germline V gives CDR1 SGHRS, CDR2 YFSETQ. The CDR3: CASSLLDTGELFF. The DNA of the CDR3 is TGCGCCAGCAGCTTACTAGACACCGGGGAGCTGTTTTTT.